This T cell receptor beta chain was documented in a study of T cell changes during pregnancy in multiple sclerosis. The ends were cut back, 6 bases at V and 4 bases at J, with 10 bases in the middle. The CDR3 is 13 amino acids. Germline V gene data show CDR1 as MNHEY and CDR2 as SVGAGI. Measured with immunoSEQ multiplex PCR; TCRdb has only the in-frame clones, and not every one. The data show around 68,000 clones, about 90% seen once. The sample here was CD4+ T cells from peripheral blood mononuclear cells, taken before pregnancy. The chain combines TRBV6-5 with TRBJ2-1; tentatively, D is TRBD1 (6 bases). The origin of this receptor is a female donor with multiple sclerosis, enrolled in a pregnancy study. The CDR3 nucleotides read TGTGCCAGCAGGCCTACAGGGTACAATGAGCAGTTCTTC. Translation gives CASRPTGYNEQFF.